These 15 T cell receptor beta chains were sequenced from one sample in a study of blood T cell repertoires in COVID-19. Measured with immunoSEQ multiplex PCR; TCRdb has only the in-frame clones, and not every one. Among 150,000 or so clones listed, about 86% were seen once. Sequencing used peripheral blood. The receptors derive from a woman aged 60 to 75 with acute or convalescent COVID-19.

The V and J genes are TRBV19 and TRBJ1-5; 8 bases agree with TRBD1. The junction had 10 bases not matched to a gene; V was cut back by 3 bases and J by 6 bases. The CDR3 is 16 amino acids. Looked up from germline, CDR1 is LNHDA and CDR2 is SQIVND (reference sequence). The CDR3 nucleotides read TGTGCCAGTAGTATTGTTTTCGGACAGGGCCCTCAGCCCCAGCATTTT. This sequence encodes CASSIVFGQGPQPQHF.

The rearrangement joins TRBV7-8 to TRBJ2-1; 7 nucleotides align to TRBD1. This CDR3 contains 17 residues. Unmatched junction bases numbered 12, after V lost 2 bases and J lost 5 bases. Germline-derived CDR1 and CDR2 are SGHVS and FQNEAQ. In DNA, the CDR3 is TGTGCCAGCAGCTTAAGGTCGAACAACAGGGGAAACAATGAGCAGTTCTTC. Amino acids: CASSLRSNNRGNNEQFF.

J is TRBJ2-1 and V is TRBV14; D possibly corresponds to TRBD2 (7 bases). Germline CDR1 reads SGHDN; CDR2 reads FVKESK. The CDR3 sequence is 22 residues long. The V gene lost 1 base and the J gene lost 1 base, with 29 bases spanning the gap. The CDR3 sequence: CASSQVGKGLPRGERSYNEQFF. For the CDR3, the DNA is TGTGCCAGCAGCCAAGTGGGTAAGGGACTACCCAGGGGCGAGAGGTCCTACAATGAGCAGTTCTTC.

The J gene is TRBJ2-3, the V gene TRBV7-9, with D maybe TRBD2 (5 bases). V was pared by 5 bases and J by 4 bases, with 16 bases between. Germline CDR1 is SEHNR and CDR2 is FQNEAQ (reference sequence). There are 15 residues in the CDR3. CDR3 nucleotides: TGTGCCAGCAGCACTAGAGGGTACGGGGCAGATACGCAGTATTTT. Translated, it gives CASSTRGYGADTQYF.

CDR3 residues: CASAIRGGIGNQPQHF. Here the CDR3 DNA reads TGTGCCAGCGCAATTAGGGGGGGAATTGGCAATCAGCCCCAGCATTTT. The chain combines TRBV2 with TRBJ1-5, with a weak D call TRBD1 (6 bases). V dropped 8 bases and J dropped 2 bases, with 19 bases sitting between them. The CDR3 runs 16 residues. CDR1 is SNHLY, CDR2 FYNNEI, per germline.

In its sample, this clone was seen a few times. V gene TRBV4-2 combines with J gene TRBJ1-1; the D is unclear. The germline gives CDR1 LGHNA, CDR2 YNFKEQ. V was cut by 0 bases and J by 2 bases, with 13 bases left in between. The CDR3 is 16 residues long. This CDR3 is CASSQEVSQSNTEAFF. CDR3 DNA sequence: TGTGCCAGCAGCCAAGAAGTCTCACAGTCCAACACTGAAGCTTTCTTT.

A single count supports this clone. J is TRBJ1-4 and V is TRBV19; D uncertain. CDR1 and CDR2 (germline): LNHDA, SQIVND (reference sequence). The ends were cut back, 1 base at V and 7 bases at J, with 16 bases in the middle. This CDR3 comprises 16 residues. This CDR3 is CASSIATLVPGEKLFF. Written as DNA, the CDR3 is TGTGCCAGTAGTATAGCTACGTTAGTACCGGGTGAAAAACTGTTTTTT. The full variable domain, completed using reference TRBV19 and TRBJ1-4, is DGGITQSPKYLFRKEGQNVTLSCEQNLNHDAMYWYRQDPGQGLRLIYYSQIVNDFQKGDIAEGYSVSREKKESFPLTVTSAQKNPTAFYLCASSIATLVPGEKLFFGSGTQLSVL.

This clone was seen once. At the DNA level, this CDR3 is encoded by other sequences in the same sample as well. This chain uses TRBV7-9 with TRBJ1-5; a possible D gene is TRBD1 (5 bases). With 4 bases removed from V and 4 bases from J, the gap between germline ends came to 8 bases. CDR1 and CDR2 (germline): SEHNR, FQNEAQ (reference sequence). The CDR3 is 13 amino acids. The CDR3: CASSSQGNQPQHF. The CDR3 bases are TGTGCCAGCAGCTCCCAGGGAAATCAGCCCCAGCATTTT.

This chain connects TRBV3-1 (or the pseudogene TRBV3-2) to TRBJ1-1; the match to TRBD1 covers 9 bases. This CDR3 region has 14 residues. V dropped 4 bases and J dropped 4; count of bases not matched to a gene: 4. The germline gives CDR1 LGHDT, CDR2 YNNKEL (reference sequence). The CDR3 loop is CASSLTGGGTEAFF. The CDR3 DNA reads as TGTGCCAGCAGCCTCACAGGGGGCGGCACTGAAGCTTTCTTT.

CDR3 region: CASSLRTGSPDTQYF. As DNA, the CDR3 is TGTGCCAGCAGCTTAAGAACAGGGTCCCCAGATACGCAGTATTTT. The chain has TRBV7-2 and TRBJ2-3; D is possibly TRBD1 (6 bases). CDR1 is SGHTA, CDR2 FQGNSA, per germline. Trimming shortened V by 2 bases and J by 4 bases, and 13 bases separated the two germline ends. The CDR3 consists of 15 residues. Variable domain in full (rest from reference TRBV7-2 and TRBJ2-3): GAGVSQSPSNKVTEKGKDVELRCDPISGHTALYWYRQSLGQGLEFLIYFQGNSAPDKSGLPSDRFSAERTGGSVSTLTIQRTQQEDSAVYLCASSLRTGSPDTQYFGPGTRLTVL.

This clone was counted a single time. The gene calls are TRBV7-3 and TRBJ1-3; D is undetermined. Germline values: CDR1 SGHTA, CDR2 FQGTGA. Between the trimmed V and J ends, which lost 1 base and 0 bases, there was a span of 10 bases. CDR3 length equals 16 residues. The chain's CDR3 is CASSLMAPNSGNTIYF. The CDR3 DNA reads TGTGCCAGCAGCTTAATGGCTCCAAACTCTGGAAACACCATATATTTT.

The CDR3 DNA is TGTGCCAGCAGCCTCATCCCGGGAAAAAATAATTCACCCCTCCACTTT. It yields the protein CASSLIPGKNNSPLHF. The V and J genes are TRBV5-5 and TRBJ1-6; no firm D call. The length of the CDR3 is 16 residues. V lost 4 bases, J lost 5 bases, and 16 bases lay in between. Germline V CDR1 and CDR2: SGHKS, YYEKEE (reference sequence).

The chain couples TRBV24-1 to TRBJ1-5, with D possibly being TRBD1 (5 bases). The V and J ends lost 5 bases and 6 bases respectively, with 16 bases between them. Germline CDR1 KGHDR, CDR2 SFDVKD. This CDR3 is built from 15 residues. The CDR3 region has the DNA TGTGCCACCAGTGGCCGGGAGACAGAGGGTCAGCCCCAGCATTTT. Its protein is CATSGRETEGQPQHF.

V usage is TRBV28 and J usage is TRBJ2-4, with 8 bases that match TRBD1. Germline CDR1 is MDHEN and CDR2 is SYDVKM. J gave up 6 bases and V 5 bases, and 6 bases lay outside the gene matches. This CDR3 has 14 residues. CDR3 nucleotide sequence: TGTGCCAGCAGTACCGGGACAGGAACAAACATTCAGTACTTC. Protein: CASSTGTGTNIQYF.

CDR3 region: CASSPGTGTQPQHF. The DNA for the CDR3 is TGCGCCAGCAGCCCCGGGACAGGGACCCAGCCCCAGCATTTT. The chain uses TRBV5-1 and TRBJ1-5; 9 bases match TRBD1. Germline CDR1 SGHRS, CDR2 YFSETQ. V lost 4 bases to trimming and J lost 7 bases; unmatched junction nucleotides: 6. This CDR3 comprises 14 residues.